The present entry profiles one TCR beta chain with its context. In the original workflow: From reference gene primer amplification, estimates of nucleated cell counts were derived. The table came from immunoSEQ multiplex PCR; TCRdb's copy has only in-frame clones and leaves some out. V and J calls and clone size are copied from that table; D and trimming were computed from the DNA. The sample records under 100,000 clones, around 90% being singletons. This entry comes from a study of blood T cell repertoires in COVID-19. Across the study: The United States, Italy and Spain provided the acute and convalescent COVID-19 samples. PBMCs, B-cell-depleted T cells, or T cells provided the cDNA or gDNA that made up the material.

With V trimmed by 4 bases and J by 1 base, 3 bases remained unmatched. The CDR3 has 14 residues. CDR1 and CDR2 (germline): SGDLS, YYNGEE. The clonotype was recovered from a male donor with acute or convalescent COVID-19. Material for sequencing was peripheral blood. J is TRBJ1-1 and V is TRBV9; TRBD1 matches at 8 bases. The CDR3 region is CASSMTGANTEAFF. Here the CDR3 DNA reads TGTGCCAGCAGCATGACAGGGGCGAACACTGAAGCTTTCTTT.